This T cell receptor (beta chain) was documented in a study of long-term antiretroviral therapy in people with HIV. General study results and limits: Dominating the repertoire at all time points were the clones that expanded before ART. Repertoires looked antigen-experienced, with only a slight naive shift after ART.

Researchers ran immunoSEQ v3.0 at survey level. Produced via immunoSEQ multiplex PCR; TCRdb's table is partial and in-frame only. The sample consists of about 24,000 clones, about four fifths of them appearing once. The V end lost 4 bases, the J end lost 6 bases, and 13 bases lay between the germline ends. CDR1 is SGHVS and CDR2 is FQNEAQ in the germline V gene. The CDR3 is made up of 14 amino acids. About this clone itself: Its antigen remains unknown.

This clonotype was sampled from a man aged 45-60 years with HIV. Here the sequenced sample was unsorted PBMCs, taken 0.4 years after starting antiretroviral therapy. The J gene is TRBJ1-5, the V gene TRBV7-8; TRBD1 might be the D (5 bases). CDR3: CASSSGRAGQPQHF. Here the CDR3 DNA reads TGTGCCAGCAGCTCGGGCAGGGCGGGTCAGCCCCAGCATTTT.